These T cell receptor beta chains were read from a single sample in a study of shared clonotypes between healthy human individuals. Some clones are missing from TCRdb's copy, which holds only in-frame ones; the method was immunoSEQ multiplex PCR. The sample lists about 1 million clones, about 76% occurring once. Material for sequencing was memory CD4+ T cells sorted from blood. The source is a man aged 18 to 29 in good health. Each CDR3 is given with its conserved first and last residue. D genes are given only for firm matches. Size values are once, few and many counts, or a class for expanded clones, and some rows have none.

j_gene	abundance	v_gene	d_gene	CDR3nt	CDR3aa
TRBJ2-7	NA	TRBV28	NA	TGTGCCAGCAGTTTCACCAGGGTTTACGAGCAGTACTTC	CASSFTRVYEQYF
TRBJ2-5	NA	TRBV9	TRBD1	TGTGCCAGCAGCGTAGGGGGTTGGGGACAGGGGAAAGAGACCCAGTACTTC	CASSVGGWGQGKETQYF
TRBJ2-1	NA	TRBV10-3	NA	TGTGCCATCAGTGAGTCTCGGGATTTAAACAATGAGCAGTTCTTC	CAISESRDLNNEQFF
TRBJ2-5	few	TRBV30	TRBD1	TGTGCCTGGAGCAAGGAACAGGGGCTTATCTCGACCCAGTACTTC	CAWSKEQGLISTQYF
TRBJ1-1	NA	TRBV30	NA	TGTGCCTGGAGCCCCTTCGGGAACAGGGTGTACACTGAAGCTTTCTTT	CAWSPFGNRVYTEAFF
TRBJ2-7	NA	TRBV19	TRBD1	TGTGCCAGTAGTAGACAAACAGGGGCCGAGCAGTACTTC	CASSRQTGAEQYF
TRBJ2-1	NA	TRBV5-4	NA	TGTGCCAGCAGCTTGCGGGGGAGGCAGAACAATGAGCAGTTCTTC	CASSLRGRQNNEQFF
TRBJ2-5	NA	TRBV5-1	NA	TGCGCCAGCAGCCCGGGTGGAGGGGAGGAGACCCAGTACTTC	CASSPGGGEETQYF
TRBJ2-7	NA	TRBV6-6	NA	TGTGCCAGCAGAACCGGGCCAAGCTCCTACGAGCAGTACTTC	CASRTGPSSYEQYF
TRBJ2-3	NA	TRBV7-8	TRBD2	TGTGCCAGCAGCTACCCGACTAGCGGAAGCACAGATACGCAGTATTTT	CASSYPTSGSTDTQYF
TRBJ1-2	NA	TRBV19	NA	TGTGCCAGTAGTAGCCAGAGTTTCTATGGCTACACCTTC	CASSSQSFYGYTF
TRBJ2-3	NA	TRBV10-1	TRBD2	TGCGCCACCATGCCCGGGACTAGCCCCACAGATACGCAGTATTTT	CATMPGTSPTDTQYF
TRBJ1-4	NA	TRBV6-5	NA	TGTGCCAGCAGTTATATCGGGGGTGGGGAAAAACTGTTTTTT	CASSYIGGGEKLFF
TRBJ1-1	NA	TRBV9	NA	TGTGCCAGCAGCCCACACGGGGAACTGAACACTGAAGCTTTCTTT	CASSPHGELNTEAFF
TRBJ2-5	NA	TRBV29-1	TRBD2	TGCAGCGTCGCGGATGGACTAGCGGGGGTTCTGGAGACCCAGTACTTC	CSVADGLAGVLETQYF
TRBJ2-5	few	TRBV10-1	NA	TGCGCCAGCAGTGAGGGGATAGCAGTGGAGACCCAGTACTTC	CASSEGIAVETQYF
TRBJ1-4	NA	TRBV15	NA	TGTGCCACCAGCAGGGGTGACAGTTTAGGGGAAAAACTGTTTTTT	CATSRGDSLGEKLFF
TRBJ2-7	NA	TRBV7-2	NA	TGTGCCAGCAGCTTAGATAGGGTGGAGCAGTACTTC	CASSLDRVEQYF
TRBJ2-2	NA	TRBV6-1	TRBD1	TGTGCCGGAACACGGGACAGTCACACCGGGGAGCTGTTTTTT	CAGTRDSHTGELFF
TRBJ2-7	NA	TRBV18	NA	TGTGCCAGCTCTCCCTCGGGGGTTGTATACGAGCAGTACTTC	CASSPSGVVYEQYF
TRBJ2-7	NA	TRBV18	NA	TGTGCCAGCTCACCACTGGGGACCGCCTACGAGCAGTACTTC	CASSPLGTAYEQYF
TRBJ1-3	NA	TRBV7-9	NA	TGTGCCAGCAGCTTGACAGACTCTGGAAACACCATATATTTT	CASSLTDSGNTIYF